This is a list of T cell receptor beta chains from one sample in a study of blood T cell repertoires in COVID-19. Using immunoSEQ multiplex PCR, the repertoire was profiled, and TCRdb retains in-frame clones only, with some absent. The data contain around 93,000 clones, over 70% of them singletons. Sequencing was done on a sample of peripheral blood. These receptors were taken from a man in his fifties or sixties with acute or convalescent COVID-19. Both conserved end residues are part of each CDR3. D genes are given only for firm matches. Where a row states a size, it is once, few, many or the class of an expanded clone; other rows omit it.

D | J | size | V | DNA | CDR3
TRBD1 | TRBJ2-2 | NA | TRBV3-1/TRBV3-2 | TGTGCCAGCAGCCGTAGACAGGGGGCCGGAACCGGGGAGCTGTTTTTT | CASSRRQGAGTGELFF
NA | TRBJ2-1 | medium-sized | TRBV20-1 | TGCAGTACCGGGACTCTCAATGAGCAGTTCTTC | CSTGTLNEQFF
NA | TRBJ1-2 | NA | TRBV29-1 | TGCAGCGTTGAAGCCCTGCCCCGGTCCCATGGCTACACCTTC | CSVEALPRSHGYTF
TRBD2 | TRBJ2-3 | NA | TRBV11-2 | TGTGCCAGCAGCACGGGGGGGCAGGTTACGCAGTATTTT | CASSTGGQVTQYF
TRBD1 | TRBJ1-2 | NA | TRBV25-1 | TGTGCCAGCAGGGACAGGTGGAACTATGGCTACACCTTC | CASRDRWNYGYTF
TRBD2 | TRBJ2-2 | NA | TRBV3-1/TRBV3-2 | TGTGCCAGCAGCCAAGGGGCTAGCGGGAGGCTTCTCGGCGGGGAGCTGTTTTTT | CASSQGASGRLLGGELFF
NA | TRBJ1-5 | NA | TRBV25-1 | TGTGCCAGCAGTCAGTATAGCAATCAGCCCCAGCATTTT | CASSQYSNQPQHF
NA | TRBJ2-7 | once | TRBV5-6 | TGTGCCAGCAGCTTAGGGAGACTACTCTTCTACGAGCAGTACTTC | CASSLGRLLFYEQYF
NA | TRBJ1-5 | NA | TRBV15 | TGTGCCACCAGCAGAGATGGATTAGGACACCCCCAGCATTTT | CATSRDGLGHPQHF
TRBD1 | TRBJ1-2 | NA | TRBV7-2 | TGTGCCAGCAGCTCAGACAGGGTTGGCTACACCTTC | CASSSDRVGYTF
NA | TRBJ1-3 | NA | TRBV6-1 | TGTGCCAGCAGTGAAAGGCTGGACAACGGAAACACCATATATTTT | CASSERLDNGNTIYF
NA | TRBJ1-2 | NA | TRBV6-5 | TGTGCCAGCAGACCCAGGGGAGGGTATGGCTACACCTTC | CASRPRGGYGYTF
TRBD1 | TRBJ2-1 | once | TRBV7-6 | TGTGCCAGCAGCTTCGTGGGGGACAGGGGAACGAATGAGCAGTTCTTC | CASSFVGDRGTNEQFF
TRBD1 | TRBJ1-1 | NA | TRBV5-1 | TGCGCCAGCAGCTACGGACAGGGAAGGGCTGAAGCTTTCTTT | CASSYGQGRAEAFF
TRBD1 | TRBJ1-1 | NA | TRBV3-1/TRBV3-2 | TGTGCCAGCAGCCAAGGTTCGGTTGGACAGGGGTATAGGGCTTTCTTT | CASSQGSVGQGYRAFF
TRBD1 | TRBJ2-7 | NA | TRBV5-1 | TGCGCCAGCAGCTTGGCCGTCCTGGACAGGGGTTACGAGCAGTACTTC | CASSLAVLDRGYEQYF
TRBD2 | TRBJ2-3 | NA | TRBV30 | TGTGCCTGGAGTTCTGGACTAGCGGGGGGCCCGGGAGATACGCAGTATTTT | CAWSSGLAGGPGDTQYF
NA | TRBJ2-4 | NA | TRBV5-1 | TGCGCCAGCAGCTTGGGGACAGGGAGGGACATTCAGTACTTC | CASSLGTGRDIQYF
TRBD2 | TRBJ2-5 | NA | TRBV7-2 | TGTGCCAGCAGCTTAGAGACTAGCGGGGGGGCCGTACGGGAGACCCAGTACTTC | CASSLETSGGAVRETQYF
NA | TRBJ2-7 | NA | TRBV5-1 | TGCGCCAGCAGTCCGAGGCGGATAGACAGATCCTACGAGCAGTACTTC | CASSPRRIDRSYEQYF
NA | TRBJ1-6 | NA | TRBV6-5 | TGTGCCAGCAGACCTACAGAAAGCCTTTCACCCCTCCACTTT | CASRPTESLSPLHF
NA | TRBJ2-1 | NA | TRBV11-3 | TGTGCCAGCAGCGGAAGGGGGGGCGCACAGGTGTCCCCCTACAATGAGCAGTTCTTC | CASSGRGGAQVSPYNEQFF
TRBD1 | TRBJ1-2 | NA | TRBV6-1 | TGTGCCAGCAGTGAAGCTGCGACAGGGTCGGACACCTTC | CASSEAATGSDTF
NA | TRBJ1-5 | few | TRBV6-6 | TGTGCCAGTTCAGTGGGCGATCAGCCCCAGCATTTT | CASSVGDQPQHF
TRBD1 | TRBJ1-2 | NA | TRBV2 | TGTGCCAGCAGATACACAGGGGCTGGCTACACCTTC | CASRYTGAGYTF
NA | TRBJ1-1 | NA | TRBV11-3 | TGTGCCAGCAGCTTAGAGGGCAGGGGTAACACTGAAGCTTTCTTT | CASSLEGRGNTEAFF
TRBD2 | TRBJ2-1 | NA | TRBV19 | TGTGCCAGTAGCACTAGCGCTCCTTACAATGAGCAGTTCTTC | CASSTSAPYNEQFF
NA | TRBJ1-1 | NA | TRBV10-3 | TGTGCCATCAGTAGGACACTGAACACTGAAGCTTTCTTT | CAISRTLNTEAFF
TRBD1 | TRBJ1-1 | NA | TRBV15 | TGTGCCACCAGCAGAGGACCGGACAGGGGGGCCACTGAAGCTTTCTTT | CATSRGPDRGATEAFF
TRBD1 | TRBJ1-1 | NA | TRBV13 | TGTGCCAGCAGCCCCCGGGGCAGGGGGCGAAACACTGAAGCTTTCTTT | CASSPRGRGRNTEAFF
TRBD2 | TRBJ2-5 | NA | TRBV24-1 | TGTGCCACCAGTGACCCTGGGACTAGCGGGAGAGTGGAGACCCAGTACTTC | CATSDPGTSGRVETQYF
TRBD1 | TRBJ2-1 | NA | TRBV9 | TGTGCCAGCAGCTTGCAGGGGGCTGGGGGGATTGCTGAGCAGTTCTTC | CASSLQGAGGIAEQFF
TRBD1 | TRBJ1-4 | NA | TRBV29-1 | TGCAGCGTTTCAAGGGGGACAGGGGGCGAAAAACTGTTTTTT | CSVSRGTGGEKLFF
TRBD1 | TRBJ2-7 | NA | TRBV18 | TGTGCCAGCTCGTCCGGGACAGGCTACTACGAGCAGTACTTC | CASSSGTGYYEQYF
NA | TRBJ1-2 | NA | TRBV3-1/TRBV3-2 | TGTGCCAGCAGCCTGCGGCAGGGCAATGGCTACACCTTC | CASSLRQGNGYTF
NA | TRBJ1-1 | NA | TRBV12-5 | TGTGCTAGTGGCCTCGAAGGGGAGGGGCGGACTGAAGCTTTCTTT | CASGLEGEGRTEAFF
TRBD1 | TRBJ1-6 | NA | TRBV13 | TGTGCCAGCAGCTTTCGACAGGGGACGACTGCCCTTTATTCACCCCTCCACTTT | CASSFRQGTTALYSPLHF
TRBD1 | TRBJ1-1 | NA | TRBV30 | TGTGCCTGGAGTGGGGACAGTCTTATGGCTTTCTTT | CAWSGDSLMAFF
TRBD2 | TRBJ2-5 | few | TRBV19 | TGTGCCAGTAGTATGACTAGCGGGATGGAGACCCAGTACTTC | CASSMTSGMETQYF
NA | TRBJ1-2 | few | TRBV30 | TGTGCCTGGAGTGTACCCGGGAAAGCCTTGAAGCACTATGGCTACACCTTC | CAWSVPGKALKHYGYTF
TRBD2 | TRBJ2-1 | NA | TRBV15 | TGTGCCACCAGCAGAGATGGGAAGGGAGGGAATGAGCAGTTCTTC | CATSRDGKGGNEQFF
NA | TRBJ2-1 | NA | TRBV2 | TGTGCCAGCAGCCTGACTATTGCTGACAATGAGCAGTTCTTC | CASSLTIADNEQFF
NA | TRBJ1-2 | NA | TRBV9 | TGTGCCAGCAGCGTAGAACAGGGTGCGGGCTACACCTTC | CASSVEQGAGYTF
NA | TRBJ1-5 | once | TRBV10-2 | TGCGCCAGCAGTGAGAGAGGTACCCAGGGTAGGGCCCAGCATTTT | CASSERGTQGRAQHF
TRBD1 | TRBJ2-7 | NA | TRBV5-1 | TGCGCCAGCAGCCCGGGACAGCCACCCTACGAGCAGTACTTC | CASSPGQPPYEQYF
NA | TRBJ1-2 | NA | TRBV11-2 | TGTGCCAGCAGCTTATCGGGATATGGCTACACCTTC | CASSLSGYGYTF
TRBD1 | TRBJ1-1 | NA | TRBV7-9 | TGTGCCAGCAGCGCGCAGGGGGCAGGCACTGAAGCTTTCTTT | CASSAQGAGTEAFF
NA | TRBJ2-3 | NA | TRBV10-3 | TGTGCCATCACCAACAGGGACACAGATACGCAGTATTTT | CAITNRDTDTQYF
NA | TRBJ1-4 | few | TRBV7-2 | TGTGCCAGCAGCCCCTCGCGAAGGGGTTTTGAAAAACTGTTTTTT | CASSPSRRGFEKLFF
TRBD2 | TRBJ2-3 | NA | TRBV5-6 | TGTGCCAGCAGCTTGACTAGCGGGGCGGGAGATACGCAGTATTTT | CASSLTSGAGDTQYF
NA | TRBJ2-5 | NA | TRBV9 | TGTGCCAGCAGCGTCGGCCGCCGAGGAGAGACCCAGTACTTC | CASSVGRRGETQYF
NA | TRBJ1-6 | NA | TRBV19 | TGTGCCAGTAGTCTCCTCGGAGGGAATTCACCCCTCCACTTT | CASSLLGGNSPLHF
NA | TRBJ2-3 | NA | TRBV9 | TGTGCCAGCAGCGTCGGAGGGGGCGTAGGGACAGATACGCAGTATTTT | CASSVGGGVGTDTQYF
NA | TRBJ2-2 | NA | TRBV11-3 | TGTGCCAGCAGCCCCCGTTACACCGGGGAGCTGTTTTTT | CASSPRYTGELFF
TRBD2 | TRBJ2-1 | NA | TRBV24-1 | TGTGCCACCAGTGATACGACTAGCGGGAGTCTCAATGAGCAGTTCTTC | CATSDTTSGSLNEQFF
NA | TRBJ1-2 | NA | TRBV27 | TGTGCCAGCAGTTTTCGGGTGGGTTATGGCTACACCTTC | CASSFRVGYGYTF
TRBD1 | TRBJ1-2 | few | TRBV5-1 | TGCGCCAGCAGCATCGACAGGGGAGGAAATGGCTACACCTTC | CASSIDRGGNGYTF
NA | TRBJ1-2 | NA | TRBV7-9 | TGTGCCAGCAGCTCCGGGGGATATGGCTACACCTTC | CASSSGGYGYTF
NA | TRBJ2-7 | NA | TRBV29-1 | TGCAGCGTTGAAGGGGGCTCTCCCTACGAGCAGTACTTC | CSVEGGSPYEQYF
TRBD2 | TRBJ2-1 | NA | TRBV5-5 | TGTGCCAGCAGCTTGGGGCCTAGCGGGATTATCGATGAGCAGTTCTTC | CASSLGPSGIIDEQFF